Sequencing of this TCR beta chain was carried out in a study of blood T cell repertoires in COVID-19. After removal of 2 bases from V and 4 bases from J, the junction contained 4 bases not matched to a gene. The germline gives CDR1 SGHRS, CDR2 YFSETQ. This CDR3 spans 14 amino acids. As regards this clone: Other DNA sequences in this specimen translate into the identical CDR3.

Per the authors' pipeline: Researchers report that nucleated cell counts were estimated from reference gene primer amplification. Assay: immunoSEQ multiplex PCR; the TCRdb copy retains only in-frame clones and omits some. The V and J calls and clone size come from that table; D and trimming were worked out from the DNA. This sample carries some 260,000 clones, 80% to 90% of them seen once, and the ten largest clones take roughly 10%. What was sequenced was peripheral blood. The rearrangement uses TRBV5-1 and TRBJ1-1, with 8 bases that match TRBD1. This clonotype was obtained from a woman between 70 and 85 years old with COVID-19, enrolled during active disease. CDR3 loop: CASSFQGAGTEAFF. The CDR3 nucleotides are TGCGCCAGCAGCTTTCAGGGGGCAGGCACTGAAGCTTTCTTT.